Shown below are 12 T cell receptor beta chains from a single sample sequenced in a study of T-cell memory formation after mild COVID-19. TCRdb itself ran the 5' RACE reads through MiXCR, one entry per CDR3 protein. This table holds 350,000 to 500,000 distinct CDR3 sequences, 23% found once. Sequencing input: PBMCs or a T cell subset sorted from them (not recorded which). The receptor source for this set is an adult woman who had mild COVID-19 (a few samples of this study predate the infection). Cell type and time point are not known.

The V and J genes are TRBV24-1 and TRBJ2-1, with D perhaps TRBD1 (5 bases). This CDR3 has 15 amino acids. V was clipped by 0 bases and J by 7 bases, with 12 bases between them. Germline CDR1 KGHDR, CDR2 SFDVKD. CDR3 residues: CATSDLLDSGNEQFF. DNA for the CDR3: TGTGCCACCAGTGATTTGCTCGATTCAGGGAATGAGCAGTTCTTC.

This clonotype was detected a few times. The CDR3 loop is CASSSLRRGLAGVETQYF. In nucleotides, the CDR3 is TGTGCCAGCAGCTCTTTGAGAAGGGGTCTAGCGGGAGTAGAGACCCAGTACTTC. J is TRBJ2-5 and V is TRBV11-3, with TRBD2 matching 10 bases. Germline-derived CDR1 and CDR2 are SGHNT and YENEEA. Losses at the gene ends were 4 bases for V and 4 bases for J; bases not matched to a gene: 15. The CDR3 has 18 amino acids. The entire variable domain, with the rest obtained from reference TRBV11-3 and TRBJ2-5, is as follows: EAGVVQSPRYKIIEKKQPVAFWCNPISGHNTLYWYLQNLGQGPELLIRYENEEAVDDSQLPKDRFSAERLKGVDSTLKIQPAELGDSAVYLCASSSLRRGLAGVETQYFGPGTRLLVL.

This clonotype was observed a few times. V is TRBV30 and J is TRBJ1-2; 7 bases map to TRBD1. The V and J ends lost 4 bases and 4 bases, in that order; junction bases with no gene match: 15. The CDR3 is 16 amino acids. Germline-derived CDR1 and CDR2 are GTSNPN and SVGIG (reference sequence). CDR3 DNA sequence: TGTGCCTGGAAACCCCGACAGGGAGGGGATGGCTATGGCTACACCTTC. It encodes CAWKPRQGGDGYGYTF.

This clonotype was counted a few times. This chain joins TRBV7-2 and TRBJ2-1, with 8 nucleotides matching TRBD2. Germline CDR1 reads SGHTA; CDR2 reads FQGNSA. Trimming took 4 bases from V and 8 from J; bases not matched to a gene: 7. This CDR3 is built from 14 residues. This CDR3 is CASSSRTSRHEQFF. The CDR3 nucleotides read TGTGCCAGCAGCTCGCGGACTAGCCGACATGAGCAGTTCTTC.

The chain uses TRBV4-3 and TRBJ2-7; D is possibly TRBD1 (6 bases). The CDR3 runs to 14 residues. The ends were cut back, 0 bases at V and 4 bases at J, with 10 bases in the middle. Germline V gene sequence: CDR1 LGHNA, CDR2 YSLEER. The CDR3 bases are TGCGCCAGCAGCCAAGAAATAGGACAGTACGAGCAGTACTTC. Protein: CASSQEIGQYEQYF.

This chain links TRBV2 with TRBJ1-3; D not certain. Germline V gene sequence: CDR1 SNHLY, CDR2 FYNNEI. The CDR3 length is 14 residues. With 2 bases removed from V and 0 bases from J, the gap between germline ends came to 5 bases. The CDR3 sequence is CASSETDSGNTIYF. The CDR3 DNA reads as TGTGCCAGCAGTGAAACAGACTCTGGAAACACCATATATTTT. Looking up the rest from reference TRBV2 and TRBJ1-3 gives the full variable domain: EPEVTQTPSHQVTQMGQEVILRCVPISNHLYFYWYRQILGQKVEFLVSFYNNEISEKSEIFDDQFSVERPDGSNFTLKIRSTKLEDSAMYFCASSETDSGNTIYFGEGSWLTVV.

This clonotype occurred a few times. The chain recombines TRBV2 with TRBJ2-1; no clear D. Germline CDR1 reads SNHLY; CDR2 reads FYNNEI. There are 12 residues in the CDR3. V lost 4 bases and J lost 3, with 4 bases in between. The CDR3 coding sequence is TGTGCCAGCAGTGTTAACTACAATGAGCAGTTCTTC. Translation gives CASSVNYNEQFF. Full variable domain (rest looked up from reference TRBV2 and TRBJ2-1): EPEVTQTPSHQVTQMGQEVILRCVPISNHLYFYWYRQILGQKVEFLVSFYNNEISEKSEIFDDQFSVERPDGSNFTLKIRSTKLEDSAMYFCASSVNYNEQFFGPGTRLTVL.

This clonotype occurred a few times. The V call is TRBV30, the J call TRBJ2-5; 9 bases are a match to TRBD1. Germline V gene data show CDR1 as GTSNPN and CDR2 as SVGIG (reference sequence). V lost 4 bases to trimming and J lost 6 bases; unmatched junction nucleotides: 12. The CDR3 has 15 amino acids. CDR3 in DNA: TGTGCCTGGAACACCGGGACAGGGCAAGGAAAGACCCAGTACTTC. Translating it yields CAWNTGTGQGKTQYF.

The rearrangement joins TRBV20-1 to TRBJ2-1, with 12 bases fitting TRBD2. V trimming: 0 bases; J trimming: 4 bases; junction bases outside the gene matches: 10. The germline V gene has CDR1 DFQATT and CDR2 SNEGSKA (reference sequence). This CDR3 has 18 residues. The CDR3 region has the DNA TGCAGTGCTAGAGAACCCCCTAGCGGGGGGGCCGCATACAATGAGCAGTTCTTC. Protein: CSAREPPSGGAAYNEQFF.

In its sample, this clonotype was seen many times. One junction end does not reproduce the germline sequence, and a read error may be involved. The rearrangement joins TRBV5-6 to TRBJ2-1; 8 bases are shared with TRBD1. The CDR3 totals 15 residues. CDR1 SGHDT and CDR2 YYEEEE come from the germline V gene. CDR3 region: CASSSGTGSYNEQFF. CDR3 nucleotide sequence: TGCGCCAGCAGCTCCGGGACAGGTTCCTACAATGAGCAGTTCTTC.

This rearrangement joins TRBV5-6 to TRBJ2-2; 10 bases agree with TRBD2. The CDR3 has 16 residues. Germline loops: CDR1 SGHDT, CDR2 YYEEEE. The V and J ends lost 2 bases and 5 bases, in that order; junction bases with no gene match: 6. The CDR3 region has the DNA TGTGCCAGCAGCTTTTACGAACTAGCGGGGACCGGGGAGCTGTTTTTT. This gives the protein CASSFYELAGTGELFF.

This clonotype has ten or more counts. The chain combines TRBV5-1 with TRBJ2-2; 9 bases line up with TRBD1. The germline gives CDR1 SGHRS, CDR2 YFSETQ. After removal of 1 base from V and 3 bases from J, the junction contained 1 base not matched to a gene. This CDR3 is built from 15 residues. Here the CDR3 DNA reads TGCGCCAGCAGCTTGCGACAGGGGGACACCGGGGAGCTGTTTTTT. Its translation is CASSLRQGDTGELFF.